This is a list of T cell receptor beta chains from one sample in a study of blood T cell repertoires in COVID-19. The data were produced by immunoSEQ multiplex PCR, yet TCRdb's version contains in-frame clones alone and is incomplete. This table has around 60,000 clones, over 60% appearing once. Material: peripheral blood. The receptor set was obtained from a man aged 25 to 45 with COVID-19, enrolled during active disease. Each CDR3 is given with its conserved first and last residue. D genes are given only for firm matches. Clone size is not always given. Where it is, it says once, few, many or a class for expanded clones.

j_call,d_call,cdr3_length,v_call,clone_size,cdr3_aa,cdr3_nt
TRBJ1-2,TRBD1,15,TRBV3-1/TRBV3-2,NA,CASSQGIQGYYGYTF,TGTGCCAGCAGCCAAGGGATACAGGGGTACTATGGCTACACCTTC
TRBJ1-5,NA,14,TRBV2,NA,CASSELTGHQPQHF,TGTGCCAGCAGTGAACTTACAGGGCATCAGCCCCAGCATTTT
TRBJ1-6,NA,15,TRBV15,NA,CATSVGRSYNSPLHF,TGTGCCACCAGCGTGGGCCGGTCCTATAATTCACCCCTCCACTTT
TRBJ1-2,NA,15,TRBV6-5,NA,CASSFSQTVRYGYTF,TGTGCCAGCAGTTTTTCGCAGACAGTTCGCTATGGCTACACCTTC
TRBJ1-1,TRBD1,15,TRBV30,NA,CAWTLKQGANTEAFF,TGTGCCTGGACCCTAAAGCAGGGGGCGAACACTGAAGCTTTCTTT
TRBJ1-4,NA,18,TRBV7-6,NA,CASSSLPNLYTTNEKLFF,TGTGCCAGCAGCTCTTTGCCGAACCTTTACACAACTAATGAAAAACTGTTTTTT
TRBJ2-7,NA,11,TRBV27,NA,CASSSGHEQYF,TGTGCCAGCAGTTCAGGGCACGAGCAGTACTTC
TRBJ1-2,NA,13,TRBV28,NA,CASSSTGYYGYTF,TGTGCCAGCAGTTCTACAGGGTACTATGGCTACACCTTC
TRBJ2-7,TRBD2,18,TRBV7-9,once,CASSFSPHVAGATYEQYF,TGTGCCAGCAGCTTCAGCCCCCATGTAGCGGGAGCGACCTACGAGCAGTACTTC
TRBJ1-4,NA,15,TRBV19,NA,CASSIWTATNEKLFF,TGTGCCAGTAGTATTTGGACAGCAACTAATGAAAAACTGTTTTTT
TRBJ2-5,TRBD2,14,TRBV27,few,CASRRLAGEETQYF,TGTGCCAGCAGGCGCTTAGCGGGGGAAGAGACCCAGTACTTC
TRBJ2-7,TRBD2,14,TRBV27,NA,CASAGHPGEGEQYF,TGTGCCAGCGCTGGGCACCCGGGGGAGGGCGAGCAGTACTTC
TRBJ2-1,TRBD2,17,TRBV7-4,few,CASSLASGVSSYNEQFF,TGTGCCAGCAGCTTAGCTAGCGGGGTGAGCTCCTACAATGAGCAGTTCTTC
TRBJ1-3,NA,16,TRBV30,NA,CAWSVSAASSGNTIYF,TGTGCCTGGAGTGTATCGGCCGCTAGCTCTGGAAACACCATATATTTT
TRBJ2-5,NA,15,TRBV27,once,CASSNLQGTQETQYF,TGTGCCAGCAGCAACCTTCAGGGGACCCAAGAGACCCAGTACTTC
TRBJ1-2,NA,16,TRBV19,NA,CASNRQASATNYGYTF,TGTGCCAGTAATCGTCAGGCGTCCGCCACTAACTATGGCTACACCTTC
TRBJ2-1,TRBD1,15,TRBV7-2,NA,CASSTGTGGLSEQFF,TGTGCCAGCAGCACCGGGACAGGGGGATTATCTGAGCAGTTCTTC
TRBJ2-1,TRBD1,14,TRBV27,NA,CASALEAGGNEQFF,TGTGCCAGCGCTCTAGAGGCAGGGGGAAATGAGCAGTTCTTC
TRBJ1-1,TRBD1,11,TRBV2,NA,CASSLDRDAFF,TGTGCCAGCAGTTTGGACAGGGACGCTTTCTTT
TRBJ2-3,NA,17,TRBV3-1/TRBV3-2,many,CASSQLGGDPSTDTQYF,TGTGCCAGCAGCCAGTTAGGGGGGGACCCTAGCACAGATACGCAGTATTTT
TRBJ1-1,NA,12,TRBV13,few,CASSLVGTEAFF,TGTGCCAGCAGCTTAGTGGGGACAGAAGCTTTCTTT
TRBJ2-2,NA,16,TRBV5-8,NA,CASSLVLQHPPGELFF,TGTGCCAGCAGCCTGGTTCTTCAACACCCCCCCGGGGAGCTGTTTTTT
TRBJ2-6,TRBD2,16,TRBV15,NA,CATSRDRGVGANVLTF,TGTGCCACCAGCAGAGATCGGGGGGTTGGGGCCAACGTCCTGACTTTC
TRBJ1-6,NA,12,TRBV19,NA,CASSSQGATLHF,TGTGCCAGTAGTTCACAGGGCGCGACCCTCCACTTT
TRBJ2-1,TRBD1,14,TRBV5-1,NA,CASSLQGANFEQFF,TGCGCCAGCAGCTTACAGGGGGCTAACTTTGAGCAGTTCTTC
TRBJ2-2,NA,15,TRBV3-1/TRBV3-2,NA,CASSQWRTITGELFF,TGTGCCAGCAGCCAATGGAGGACTATCACCGGGGAGCTGTTTTTT
TRBJ2-2,TRBD1,15,TRBV9,NA,CASSVGPQGTGELFF,TGTGCCAGCAGCGTAGGGCCACAGGGGACCGGGGAGCTGTTTTTT
TRBJ2-5,NA,17,TRBV18,NA,CASSPPLLPGAQETQYF,TGTGCCAGCTCACCACCTTTATTGCCAGGGGCTCAAGAGACCCAGTACTTC
TRBJ1-5,NA,16,TRBV28,NA,CASSFRSYYSNQPQHF,TGTGCCAGCAGTTTTAGAAGCTACTATAGCAATCAGCCCCAGCATTTT
TRBJ2-2,NA,13,TRBV12-3/TRBV12-4,NA,CASTKQSTGELFF,TGTGCCAGCACCAAACAGAGCACCGGGGAGCTGTTTTTT
TRBJ2-1,NA,16,TRBV7-3,NA,CASSPSGSPAYNEQFF,TGTGCCAGCAGCCCCTCCGGTTCCCCCGCCTACAATGAGCAGTTCTTC
TRBJ1-5,TRBD1,16,TRBV19,NA,CASRDRQGLGHQPQHF,TGTGCCAGTAGGGACAGACAGGGCCTGGGTCATCAGCCCCAGCATTTT
TRBJ1-1,NA,15,TRBV5-1,once,CASSLGSGSGAEAFF,TGCGCCAGCAGCTTGGGATCAGGGAGCGGGGCTGAAGCTTTCTTT
TRBJ2-3,NA,14,TRBV19,NA,CASSIFSYTDTQYF,TGTGCCAGTAGTATCTTTAGCTACACAGATACGCAGTATTTT
TRBJ2-2,NA,14,TRBV29-1,NA,CSVSQDTRTGELFF,TGCAGCGTTTCTCAGGACACTCGCACCGGGGAGCTGTTTTTT
TRBJ1-1,TRBD1,15,TRBV10-3,NA,CATKHQGATSTEAFF,TGTGCCACTAAACACCAGGGGGCTACTTCGACTGAAGCTTTCTTT
TRBJ1-1,NA,12,TRBV27,few,CASSTRGTEAFF,TGTGCCAGCAGTACGCGAGGCACTGAAGCTTTCTTT
TRBJ1-2,NA,14,TRBV10-3,NA,CAISDPDKAHGYTF,TGTGCCATCAGTGACCCCGACAAGGCGCATGGCTACACCTTC
TRBJ2-1,TRBD2,18,TRBV9,NA,CASSGTSGRGMVGDEQFF,TGTGCCAGCAGCGGGACTAGCGGGAGGGGCATGGTAGGGGATGAGCAGTTCTTC
TRBJ1-2,NA,15,TRBV9,NA,CASTGEGRATYGYTF,TGTGCCAGCACGGGGGAAGGGAGAGCTACCTATGGCTACACCTTC
TRBJ2-2,TRBD1,15,TRBV9,once,CASSHGTGNTGELFF,TGTGCCAGCAGCCACGGGACAGGAAACACCGGGGAGCTGTTTTTT